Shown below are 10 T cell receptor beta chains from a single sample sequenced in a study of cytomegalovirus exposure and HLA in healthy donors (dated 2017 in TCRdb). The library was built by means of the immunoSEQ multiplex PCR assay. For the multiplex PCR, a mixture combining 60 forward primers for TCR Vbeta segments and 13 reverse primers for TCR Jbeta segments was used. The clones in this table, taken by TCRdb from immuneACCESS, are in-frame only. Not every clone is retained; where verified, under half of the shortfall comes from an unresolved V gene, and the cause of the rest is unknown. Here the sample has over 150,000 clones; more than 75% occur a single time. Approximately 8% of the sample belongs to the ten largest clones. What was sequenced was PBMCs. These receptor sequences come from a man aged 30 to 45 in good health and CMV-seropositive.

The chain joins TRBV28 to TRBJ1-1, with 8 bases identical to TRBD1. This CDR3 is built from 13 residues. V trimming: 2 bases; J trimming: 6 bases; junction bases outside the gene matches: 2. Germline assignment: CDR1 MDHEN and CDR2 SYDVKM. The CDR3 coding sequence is TGTGCCAGCAGTTTAACGGACAGGGCTGAAGCTTTCTTT. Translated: CASSLTDRAEAFF. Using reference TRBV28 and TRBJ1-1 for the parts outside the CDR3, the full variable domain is DVKVTQSSRYLVKRTGEKVFLECVQDMDHENMFWYRQDPGLGLRLIYFSYDVKMKEKGDIPEGYSVSREKKERFSLILESASTNQTSMYLCASSLTDRAEAFFGQGTRLTVV.

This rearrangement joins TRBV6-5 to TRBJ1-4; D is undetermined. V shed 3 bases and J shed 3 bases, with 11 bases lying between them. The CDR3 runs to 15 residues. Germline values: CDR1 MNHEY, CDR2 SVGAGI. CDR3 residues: CASSYRENANEKLFF. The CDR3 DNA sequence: TGTGCCAGCAGTTATCGGGAGAACGCTAATGAAAAACTGTTTTTT.

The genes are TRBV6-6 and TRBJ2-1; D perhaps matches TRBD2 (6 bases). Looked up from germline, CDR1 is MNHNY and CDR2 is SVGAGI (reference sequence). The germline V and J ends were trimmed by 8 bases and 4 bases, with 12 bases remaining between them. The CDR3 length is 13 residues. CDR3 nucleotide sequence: TGTGCCAGCGTTCGGGACTTATACAATGAGCAGTTCTTC. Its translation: CASVRDLYNEQFF.

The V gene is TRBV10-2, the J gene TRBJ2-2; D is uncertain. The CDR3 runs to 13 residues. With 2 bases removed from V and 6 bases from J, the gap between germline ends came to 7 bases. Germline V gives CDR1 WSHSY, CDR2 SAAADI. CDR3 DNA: TGCGCCAGCAGTGAGACGGTTTCCGGGGAGCTGTTTTTT. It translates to CASSETVSGELFF.

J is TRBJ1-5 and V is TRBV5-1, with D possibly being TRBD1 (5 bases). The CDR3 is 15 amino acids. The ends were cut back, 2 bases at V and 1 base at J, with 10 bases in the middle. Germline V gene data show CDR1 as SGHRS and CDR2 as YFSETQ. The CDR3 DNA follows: TGCGCCAGCAGCTTCCAGGGTGAAAGCAATCAGCCCCAGCATTTT. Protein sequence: CASSFQGESNQPQHF.

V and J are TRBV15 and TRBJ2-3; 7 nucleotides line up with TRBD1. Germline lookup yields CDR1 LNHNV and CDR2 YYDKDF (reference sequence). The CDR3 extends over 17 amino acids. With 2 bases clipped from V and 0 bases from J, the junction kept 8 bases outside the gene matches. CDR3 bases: TGTGCCACCAGCAGACCCTGGGACAGCCTAAGCACAGATACGCAGTATTTT. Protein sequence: CATSRPWDSLSTDTQYF.

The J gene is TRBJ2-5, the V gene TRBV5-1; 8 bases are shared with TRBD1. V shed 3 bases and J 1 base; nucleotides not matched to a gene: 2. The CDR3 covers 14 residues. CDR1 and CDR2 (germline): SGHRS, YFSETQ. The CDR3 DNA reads TGCGCCAGCAGCTCGGACAGGGTCCAAGAGACCCAGTACTTC. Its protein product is CASSSDRVQETQYF.

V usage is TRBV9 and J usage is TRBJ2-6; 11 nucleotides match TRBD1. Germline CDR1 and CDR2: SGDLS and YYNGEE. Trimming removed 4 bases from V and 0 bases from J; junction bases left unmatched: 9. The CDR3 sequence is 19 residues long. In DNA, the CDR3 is TGTGCCAGCAGCACTCGGACAGGGGGCTATAGCTCTGGGGCCAACGTCCTGACTTTC. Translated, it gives CASSTRTGGYSSGANVLTF.

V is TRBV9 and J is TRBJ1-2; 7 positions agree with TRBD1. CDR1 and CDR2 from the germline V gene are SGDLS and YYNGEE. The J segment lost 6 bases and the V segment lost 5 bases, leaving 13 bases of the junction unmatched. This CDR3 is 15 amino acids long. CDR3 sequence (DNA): TGTGCCAGCAGTGAAAGGACAGGTTCCATCAATGGCTACACCTTC. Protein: CASSERTGSINGYTF.

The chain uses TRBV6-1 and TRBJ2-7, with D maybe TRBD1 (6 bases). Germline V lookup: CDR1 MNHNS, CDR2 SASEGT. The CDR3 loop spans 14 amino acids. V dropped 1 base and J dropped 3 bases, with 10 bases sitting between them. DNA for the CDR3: TGTGCCAGCAGTGAAGAAACCAGGGGCTACGAGCAGTACTTC. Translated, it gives CASSEETRGYEQYF.